The 12 T cell receptor beta chains listed next were all sequenced from one sample in a study of blood T cell repertoires in COVID-19. Some clones are missing from TCRdb's copy, which holds only in-frame ones; the method was immunoSEQ multiplex PCR. The sample holds under 200,000 clones, about 91% seen once. Sequencing input: PBMCs or T cells enriched from blood (not recorded which). Receptors originate from a woman aged 18-29 years who had recovered from COVID-19.

CDR3 in amino acids: CASSTTGYYGYTF. CDR3 coding DNA: TGTGCCAGCAGTACCACGGGGTATTATGGCTACACCTTC. The gene calls are TRBV27 and TRBJ1-2; D call uncertain. V dropped 5 bases and J dropped 5 bases, with 12 bases sitting between them. The CDR3 sequence is 13 residues long. From germline, CDR1 is MNHEY and CDR2 SMNVEV (reference sequence).

This rearrangement joins TRBV19 to TRBJ2-1; D is undetermined. There are 16 residues in the CDR3. Trimming stripped 1 base from V and 1 base from J, with 11 bases between. The germline V gene encodes CDR1 LNHDA and CDR2 SQIVND (reference sequence). The CDR3 here is CASSIGVPKSYNEQFF. The CDR3 DNA sequence: TGTGCCAGTAGTATAGGAGTCCCGAAATCCTACAATGAGCAGTTCTTC.

The chain combines TRBV6-2 or TRBV6-3 with TRBJ1-4; D is possibly TRBD1 (6 bases). The CDR3 spans 14 residues. V was cut by 6 bases and J by 5 bases, with 13 bases left in between. Germline V gene lookup returns CDR1 MNHEY and CDR2 SVGEGT. The DNA of the CDR3 is TGTGCCAGCAGCCCAGGGGCCGAAAATGAAAAACTGTTTTTT. Translating it yields CASSPGAENEKLFF.

The chain links TRBV6-5 to TRBJ1-1; maybe TRBD1 (6 bases). The CDR3 has 14 amino acids. Germline V gives CDR1 MNHEY, CDR2 SVGAGI. V shed 2 bases and J shed 4 bases, with 11 bases lying between them. The CDR3 nucleotides are TGTGCCAGCAGTTACGCCGGACAGTCCACTGAAGCTTTCTTT. Protein product: CASSYAGQSTEAFF.

This clone came up once. The chain is built from TRBV10-3 and TRBJ2-1, with 10 bases aligning to TRBD2. The CDR3 is 16 amino acids. Germline loops: CDR1 ENHRY, CDR2 SYGVKD. V was clipped by 8 bases and J by 9 bases; unmatched bases: 16. The DNA for the CDR3 is TGTGCCATCGGAATACCTGCTAGCGGGAGCTGGGGTGAGCAGTTCTTC. Translating it yields CAIGIPASGSWGEQFF.

The chain is built from TRBV9 and TRBJ2-1, with D unclear. The germline V and J ends were trimmed by 0 bases and 9 bases, with 7 bases remaining between them. There are 12 residues in the CDR3. Germline V gives CDR1 SGDLS, CDR2 YYNGEE. CDR3 sequence reads: CASSVGEREQFF. The CDR3 DNA follows: TGTGCCAGCAGCGTAGGTGAGCGTGAGCAGTTCTTC.

V usage is TRBV6-5 and J usage is TRBJ2-3, with D perhaps matching TRBD2 (6 bases). The CDR3 length is 14 residues. Germline lookup yields CDR1 MNHEY and CDR2 SVGAGI. Between the trimmed V and J ends, which lost 4 bases and 0 bases, there was a span of 8 bases. The CDR3 region has the DNA TGTGCCAGCAGTTCTCTAGCGAGCACAGATACGCAGTATTTT. This codes for CASSSLASTDTQYF.

The J gene is TRBJ1-1, the V gene TRBV29-1; possible D gene TRBD1, 5 bases. Per the germline V gene, CDR1 is SQVTM and CDR2 is ANQGSEA. Trimming stripped 3 bases from V and 0 bases from J, with 11 bases between. This CDR3 contains 14 residues. CDR3 bases: TGCAGCGTTGATGTCGCAGGGATGAACACTGAAGCTTTCTTT. Amino acids: CSVDVAGMNTEAFF.

CDR3 DNA sequence: TGTGCCTGGAAGGCTGGACTGGCATCAGATACGCAGTATTTT. Protein: CAWKAGLASDTQYF. V gene TRBV30 combines with J gene TRBJ2-3, with D maybe TRBD2 (5 bases). Trimming removed 4 bases from V and 4 bases from J, with 15 bases in between. The CDR3 has 14 residues. Germline CDR1 reads GTSNPN; CDR2 reads SVGIG (reference sequence).

This rearrangement joins TRBV3-1 (or the pseudogene TRBV3-2) to TRBJ2-7; a possible D gene is TRBD1 (5 bases). CDR3 length: 13 residues. Germline V gives CDR1 LGHDT, CDR2 YNNKEL (reference sequence). V lost 4 bases to trimming and J lost 5 bases, with 12 bases between them. Written as DNA, the CDR3 is TGTGCCAGCAGCCCCTCTGGGGCGGACGAGCAGTACTTC. Protein sequence: CASSPSGADEQYF.

This clone has just a few counts. This chain uses TRBV7-8 with TRBJ2-2, with 7 bases fitting TRBD2. The CDR3 runs to 14 residues. Trimming removed 8 bases from V and 5 bases from J; junction bases left unmatched: 8. The germline CDR1 and CDR2 sequences are SGHVS and FQNEAQ. Here the CDR3 DNA reads TGTGCCAGCTCCGGGAGGACTGTAACCGGGGAGCTGTTTTTT. As protein: CASSGRTVTGELFF. The whole variable domain, filled in from reference TRBV7-8 and TRBJ2-2, reads GAGVSQSPRYKVAKRGQDVALRCDPISGHVSLFWYQQALGQGPEFLTYFQNEAQLDKSGLPSDRFFAERPEGSVSTLKIQRTQQEDSAVYLCASSGRTVTGELFFGEGSRLTVL.

The chain couples TRBV5-5 to TRBJ1-5; possibly TRBD1 for D (6 bases). The CDR3 is 15 residues long. Germline V lookup: CDR1 SGHKS, CDR2 YYEKEE (reference sequence). V lost 2 bases and J 5 bases, leaving 14 bases between the germline ends. The CDR3: CASSFWTDFDQPQHF. The CDR3 DNA reads as TGTGCCAGCAGCTTTTGGACAGACTTCGATCAGCCCCAGCATTTT.